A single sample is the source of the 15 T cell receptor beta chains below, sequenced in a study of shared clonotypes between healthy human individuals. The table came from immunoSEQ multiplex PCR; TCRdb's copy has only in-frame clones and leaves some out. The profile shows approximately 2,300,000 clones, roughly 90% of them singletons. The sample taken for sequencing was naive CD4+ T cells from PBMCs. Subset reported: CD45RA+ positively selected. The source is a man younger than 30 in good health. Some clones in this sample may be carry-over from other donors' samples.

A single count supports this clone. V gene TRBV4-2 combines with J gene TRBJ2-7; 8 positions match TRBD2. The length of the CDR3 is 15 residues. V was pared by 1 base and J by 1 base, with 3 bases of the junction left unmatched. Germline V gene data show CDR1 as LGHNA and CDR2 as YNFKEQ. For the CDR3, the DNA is TGTGCCAGCAGCCAAGGCGGGACTAGATCCTACGAGCAGTACTTC. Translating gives CASSQGGTRSYEQYF.

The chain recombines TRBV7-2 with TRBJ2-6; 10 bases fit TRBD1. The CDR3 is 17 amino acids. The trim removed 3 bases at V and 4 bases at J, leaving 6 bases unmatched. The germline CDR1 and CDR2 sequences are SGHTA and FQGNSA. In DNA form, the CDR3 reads TGTGCCAGCAGCTTTAGGGACAGGGGCTCCGGGGCCAACGTCCTGACTTTC. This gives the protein CASSFRDRGSGANVLTF.

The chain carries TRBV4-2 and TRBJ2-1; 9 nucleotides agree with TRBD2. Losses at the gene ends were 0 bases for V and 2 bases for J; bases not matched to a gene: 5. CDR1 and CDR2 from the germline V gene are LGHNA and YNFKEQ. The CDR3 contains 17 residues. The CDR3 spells CASSQEGAGGPYNEQFF. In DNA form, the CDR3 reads TGTGCCAGCAGCCAAGAAGGTGCGGGAGGGCCCTACAATGAGCAGTTCTTC.

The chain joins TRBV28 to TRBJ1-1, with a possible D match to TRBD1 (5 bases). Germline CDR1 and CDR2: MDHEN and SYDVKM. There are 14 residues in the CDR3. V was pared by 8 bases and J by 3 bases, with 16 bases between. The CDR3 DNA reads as TGTGCCAGCGGACCAGGGTCCCGGGACACTGAAGCTTTCTTT. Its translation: CASGPGSRDTEAFF.

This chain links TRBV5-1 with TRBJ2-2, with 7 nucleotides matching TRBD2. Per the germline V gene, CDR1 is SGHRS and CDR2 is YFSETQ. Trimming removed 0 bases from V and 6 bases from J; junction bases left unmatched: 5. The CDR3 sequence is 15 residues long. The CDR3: CASSLVGGQAGELFF. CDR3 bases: TGCGCCAGCAGCTTGGTGGGAGGGCAGGCCGGGGAGCTGTTTTTT.

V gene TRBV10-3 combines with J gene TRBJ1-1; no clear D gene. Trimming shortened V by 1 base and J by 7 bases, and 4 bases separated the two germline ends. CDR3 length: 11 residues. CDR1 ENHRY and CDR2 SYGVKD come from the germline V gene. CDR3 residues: CAISEYNEAFF. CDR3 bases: TGTGCCATCAGTGAGTATAATGAAGCTTTCTTT.

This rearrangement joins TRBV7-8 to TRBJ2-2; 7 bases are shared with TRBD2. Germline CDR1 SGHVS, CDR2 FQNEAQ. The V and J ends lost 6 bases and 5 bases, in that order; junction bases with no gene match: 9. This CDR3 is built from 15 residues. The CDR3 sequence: CASRAFRGVTGELFF. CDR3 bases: TGTGCCAGCAGAGCTTTCCGGGGGGTTACCGGGGAGCTGTTTTTT.

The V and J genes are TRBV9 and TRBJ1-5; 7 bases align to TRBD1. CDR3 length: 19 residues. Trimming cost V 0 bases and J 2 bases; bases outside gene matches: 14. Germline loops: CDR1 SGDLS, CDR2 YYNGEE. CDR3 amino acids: CASSVATGWNEVGNQPQHF. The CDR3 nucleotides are TGTGCCAGCAGCGTAGCGACAGGGTGGAACGAGGTCGGCAATCAGCCCCAGCATTTT.

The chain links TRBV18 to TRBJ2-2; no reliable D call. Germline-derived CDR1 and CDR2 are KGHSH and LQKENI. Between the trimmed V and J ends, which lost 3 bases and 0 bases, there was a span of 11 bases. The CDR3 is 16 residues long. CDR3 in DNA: TGTGCCAGCTCACCGCGTAGGCAGTCGAACACCGGGGAGCTGTTTTTT. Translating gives CASSPRRQSNTGELFF.

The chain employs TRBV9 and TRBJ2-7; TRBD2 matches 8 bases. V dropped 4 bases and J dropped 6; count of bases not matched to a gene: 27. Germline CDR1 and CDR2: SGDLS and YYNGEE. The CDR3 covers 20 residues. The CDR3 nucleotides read TGTGCCAGCAGCCCCAGTGGACTAGCCCACGGGTGGGTAGATCTTGGCGAGCAGTACTTC. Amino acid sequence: CASSPSGLAHGWVDLGEQYF.

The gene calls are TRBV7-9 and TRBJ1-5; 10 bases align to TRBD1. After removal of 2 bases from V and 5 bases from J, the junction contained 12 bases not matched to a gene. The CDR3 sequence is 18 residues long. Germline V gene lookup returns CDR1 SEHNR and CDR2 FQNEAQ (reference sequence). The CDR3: CASSLPPGTGVRDQPQHF. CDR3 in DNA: TGTGCCAGCAGCTTACCTCCAGGGACAGGGGTTAGGGATCAGCCCCAGCATTTT.

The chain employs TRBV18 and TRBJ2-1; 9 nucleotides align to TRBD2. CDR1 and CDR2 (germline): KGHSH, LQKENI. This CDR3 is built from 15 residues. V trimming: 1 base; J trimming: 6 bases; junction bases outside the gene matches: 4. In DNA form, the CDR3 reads TGTGCCAGCTCACCACTAGCGGGAGACCTCAATGAGCAGTTCTTC. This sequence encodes CASSPLAGDLNEQFF. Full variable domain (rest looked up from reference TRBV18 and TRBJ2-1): NAGVMQNPRHLVRRRGQEARLRCSPMKGHSHVYWYRQLPEEGLKFMVYLQKENIIDESGMPKERFSAEFPKEGPSILRIQQVVRGDSAAYFCASSPLAGDLNEQFFGPGTRLTVL.

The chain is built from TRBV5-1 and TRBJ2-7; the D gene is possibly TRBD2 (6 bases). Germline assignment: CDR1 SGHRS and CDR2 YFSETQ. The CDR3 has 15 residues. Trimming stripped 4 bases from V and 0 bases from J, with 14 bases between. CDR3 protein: CASSAGLLTSYEQYF. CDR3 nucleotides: TGCGCCAGCAGCGCGGGACTGTTAACCTCCTACGAGCAGTACTTC.

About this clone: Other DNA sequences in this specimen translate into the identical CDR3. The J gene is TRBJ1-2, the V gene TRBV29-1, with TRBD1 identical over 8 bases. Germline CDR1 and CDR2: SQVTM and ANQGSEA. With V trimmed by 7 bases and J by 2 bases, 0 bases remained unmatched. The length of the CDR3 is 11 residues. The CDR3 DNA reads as TGCAGCGGACAGGGGAACTATGGCTACACCTTC. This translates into CSGQGNYGYTF.

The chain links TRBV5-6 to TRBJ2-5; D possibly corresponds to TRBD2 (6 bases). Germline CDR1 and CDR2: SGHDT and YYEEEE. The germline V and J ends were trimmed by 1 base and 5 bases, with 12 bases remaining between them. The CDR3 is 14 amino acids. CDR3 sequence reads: CASSLRSGGETQYF. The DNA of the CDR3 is TGTGCCAGCAGCTTGCGCAGTGGGGGGGAGACCCAGTACTTC.